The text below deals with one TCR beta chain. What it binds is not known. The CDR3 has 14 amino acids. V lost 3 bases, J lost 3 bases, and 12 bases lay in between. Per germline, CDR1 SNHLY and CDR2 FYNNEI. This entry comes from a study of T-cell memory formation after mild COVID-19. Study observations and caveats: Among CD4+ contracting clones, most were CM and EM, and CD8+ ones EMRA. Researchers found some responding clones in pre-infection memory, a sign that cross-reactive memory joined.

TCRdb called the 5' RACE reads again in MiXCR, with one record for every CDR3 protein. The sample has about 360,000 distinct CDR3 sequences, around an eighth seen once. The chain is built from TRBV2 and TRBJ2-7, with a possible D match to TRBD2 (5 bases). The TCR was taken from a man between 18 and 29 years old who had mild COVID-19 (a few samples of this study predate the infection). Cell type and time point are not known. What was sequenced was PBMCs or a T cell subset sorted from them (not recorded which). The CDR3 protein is CASSEFPADYEQYF. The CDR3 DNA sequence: TGTGCCAGCAGTGAGTTCCCAGCGGACTACGAGCAGTACTTC.